Reported below is one TCR beta chain. There is no known antigen for this receptor. No much larger clone exists at a distance of one base, and base qualities are not known. The sample is drawn from a study of blood T cell repertoires in COVID-19 (dated by TCRdb to the early 2020s). Concerning the study at large: Collaborator samples came from the United States, Italy and Spain and covered acute and convalescent phases of COVID-19. The material from the prospective study consisted of cDNA or gDNA derived from T cells, B-cell-depleted T cells, or PBMCs. Subjects who had been exposed to COVID-19, were actively infected with it, or had recovered from it provided the deeply sampled blood TCRbeta repertoires that made up the dataset. The repertoires were released in a freely available public database meant as a resource for research on the immune response to SARS-CoV-2. The samples were drawn from two sources: the first 160 participants of the ongoing ImmuneRACE study, and 1,000 to 1,500 subjects contributed by 6 global collaborators. Sample metadata almost always included a de-identified subject ID, COVID-19 status, age in years and sex. Where available, HLA class I and class II types were taken from metadata supplied by the sample provider and were not determined by assay-based typing. The investigation overall reported the following: Clinical and demographic metadata were provided uncurated, with the amount varying by source and participant.

In Seattle, one collaborating source enrolled patients while the infection was active and tracked those patients longitudinally over the course of disease. Whole blood was collected in K2EDTA tubes by collaborating institutions according to the institutions' own protocols. For TCRbeta analysis, collaborators shipped samples in one of three forms: frozen whole blood, isolated PBMCs, or DNA extracted from either of those sample types. CDR1 and CDR2 are read off the germline V gene (reference sequence) as LNHNV and YYDKDF. From cysteine to phenylalanine, the CDR3 is 15 amino acids long. Just the 45-base CDR3 DNA is kept, in frame starting at base 1. Germline trimming amounts to 0 bases on V and 7 bases on J, with 3 as the count of junction bases outside the gene matches. TCRbeta CDR3 regions were amplified from genomic DNA using the immunoSEQ Assay, a bias-controlled multiplex PCR. In the original analysis: Nucleated cell counts per sample were estimated from amplification of reference gene primers within the assay. To quantify the absolute abundance of each unique TCRbeta CDR3 rearrangement, sequence reads were collapsed and filtered. For each sample, productive Simpson clonality was calculated as the square root of Simpson's diversity index across productive rearrangements. TCRdb retrieved this table from immuneACCESS and kept in-frame rearrangements only. Not all clones are present; in checked studies, unresolved V genes account for under half, and no reason is known for the remainder. V, J and clone size are taken as reported in that table, and D and trimming were inferred from the DNA itself. This sample lists some 360,000 clones; about 87% were detected once. 2.3% of the sample is held by the ten biggest clonotypes.

The chain joins TRBV15 to TRBJ1-6; TRBD1 aligns with 7 central bases. The sequencing input was peripheral blood. This receptor was taken from a woman in her fifties or sixties with COVID-19, enrolled during active disease. DNA sequence: TGTGCCACCAGCAGAGAAACACAGGGGAATTCACCCCTCCACTTT. Protein translation: CATSRETQGNSPLHF.